Listed here are 23 T cell receptor beta chains from one sample, sequenced in a study of CD8 T cells in Susac syndrome. RNA amounts of 0.5 to 1 ug underwent reverse transcription with random hexamers. In TCRdb, the immunoSEQ multiplex PCR reads were re-called with MiXCR into one record per CDR3 protein. Among around 170,000 distinct CDR3 sequences listed, approximately 95% were seen once. The sample comprised CD4+ T cells from PBMCs. Receptor source: a human donor with Susac syndrome.

The CDR3 reads CASSFRQGGTGELFF. The CDR3 DNA is TGTGCCAGCAGCTTCCGACAGGGGGGTACCGGGGAGCTGTTTTTT. The chain joins TRBV7-3 to TRBJ2-2; 9 bases match TRBD1. The CDR3 has 15 residues. Germline CDR1 SGHTA, CDR2 FQGTGA. With V trimmed by 3 bases and J by 5 bases, 4 bases remained unmatched. Based on the CDR3 plus reference TRBV7-3 and TRBJ2-2, the full variable domain is GAGVSQTPSNKVTEKGKYVELRCDPISGHTALYWYRQSLGQGPEFLIYFQGTGAADDSGLPNDRFFAVRPEGSVSTLKIQRTERGDSAVYLCASSFRQGGTGELFFGEGSRLTVL.

The rearrangement links TRBV30 to TRBJ1-1; TRBD1 aligns across 10 bases. The ends lost 5 bases at V and 4 bases at J; junction bases unmatched: 1. From germline, CDR1 is GTSNPN and CDR2 SVGIG (reference sequence). CDR3 size: 12 residues. The CDR3 loop is CAWGDRGTEAFF. The CDR3 bases are TGTGCCTGGGGGGACAGGGGCACTGAAGCTTTCTTT.

The chain is built from TRBV20-1 and TRBJ2-7; D gene ambiguous. This CDR3 region has 12 residues. The germline V and J ends were trimmed by 6 bases and 6 bases, with 15 bases remaining between them. Germline loops: CDR1 DFQATT, CDR2 SNEGSKA (reference sequence). The CDR3 nucleotides read TGCAGTGCGCCTTACAGCTCCACCGAGCAGTACTTC. Encoded protein: CSAPYSSTEQYF.

The V gene is TRBV30, the J gene TRBJ1-2; no clear D. Germline CDR1 and CDR2: GTSNPN and SVGIG (reference sequence). CDR3 length: 14 residues. Trimming removed 0 bases from V and 2 bases from J, with 10 bases in between. CDR3 residues: CAWSVLRENYGYTF. In DNA form, the CDR3 reads TGTGCCTGGAGTGTACTCCGGGAGAACTATGGCTACACCTTC.

V and J are TRBV12-3 or TRBV12-4 and TRBJ1-2; perhaps TRBD1 as D (5 bases). The ends were cut back, 3 bases at V and 8 bases at J, with 13 bases in the middle. CDR3 length equals 13 residues. The CDR3 here is CASSFGRSGGYTF. The DNA of the CDR3 is TGTGCCAGCAGTTTCGGCCGCTCAGGGGGCTACACCTTC.

This clonotype was seen a single time. The V call is TRBV2, the J call TRBJ1-2, with D possibly being TRBD1 (5 bases). The germline V gene has CDR1 SNHLY and CDR2 FYNNEI. The CDR3 totals 11 residues. Trimming shortened V by 3 bases and J by 7 bases, and 6 bases separated the two germline ends. CDR3 region: CASSEGTGYTF. The CDR3 nucleotides read TGTGCCAGCAGTGAGGGGACTGGCTACACCTTC.

The chain has TRBV29-1 and TRBJ2-3; D remains ambiguous. The ends were cut back, 7 bases at V and 0 bases at J, with 14 bases in the middle. Germline lookup yields CDR1 SQVTM and CDR2 ANQGSEA. The CDR3 totals 14 residues. CDR3: CSAAQAASTDTQYF. DNA of the CDR3: TGCAGCGCTGCCCAGGCCGCGAGCACAGATACGCAGTATTTT.

The gene calls are TRBV11-2 and TRBJ2-2; 8 nucleotides match TRBD2. Germline assignment: CDR1 SGHAT and CDR2 FQNNGV. This CDR3 comprises 15 residues. The V gene end was trimmed by 1 base and the J gene end by 7 bases; junction bases not matched to a gene: 5. DNA for the CDR3: TGTGCCAGCAGCTTAGCGGGGGGGCCGGTCGGGGAGCTGTTTTTT. Translation: CASSLAGGPVGELFF.

J is TRBJ1-2 and V is TRBV6-6; D possibly corresponds to TRBD1 (5 bases). V was pared by 6 bases and J by 2 bases, with 13 bases between. CDR1 is MNHNY and CDR2 is SVGAGI in the germline V gene (reference sequence). The CDR3 extends over 14 amino acids. The CDR3 DNA reads as TGTGCCAGCAGCACGGGGCGCCAGAACTATGGCTACACCTTC. It encodes CASSTGRQNYGYTF.

The rearrangement links TRBV7-9 to TRBJ1-1; D gene uncertain. This CDR3 comprises 14 residues. The V end was cut by 0 bases, the J end by 1 base, with 6 bases between. The germline gives CDR1 SEHNR, CDR2 FQNEAQ (reference sequence). The CDR3 DNA reads as TGTGCCAGCAGCTTAGCGGGAAAGAACACTGAAGCTTTCTTT. This codes for CASSLAGKNTEAFF.

The V call is TRBV7-9, the J call TRBJ1-6, with D possibly being TRBD1 (6 bases). CDR3 length equals 16 residues. Germline assignment: CDR1 SEHNR and CDR2 FQNEAQ (reference sequence). The ends were cut back, 1 base at V and 7 bases at J, with 14 bases in the middle. The CDR3 reads CASSLGVAGGNSPLHF. The CDR3 DNA follows: TGTGCCAGCAGCTTAGGTGTAGCGGGGGGCAATTCACCCCTCCACTTT.

The chain has TRBV20-1 and TRBJ2-7; D uncertain. The germline V gene has CDR1 DFQATT and CDR2 SNEGSKA (reference sequence). The CDR3 extends over 13 amino acids. Trimming stripped 6 bases from V and 1 base from J, with 13 bases between. In DNA, the CDR3 is TGCAGTGCGATATCACTCCAATCCTACGAGCAGTACTTC. This translates into CSAISLQSYEQYF.

In this sample, this clonotype turned up once. CDR3 region: CASSLARTGHNSPLHF. Here the CDR3 DNA reads TGTGCCAGCAGCTTAGCGAGGACAGGGCATAATTCACCCCTCCACTTT. The chain couples TRBV7-9 to TRBJ1-6, with 8 bases fitting TRBD1. The germline gives CDR1 SEHNR, CDR2 FQNEAQ (reference sequence). The CDR3 runs to 16 residues. V trimming: 0 bases; J trimming: 5 bases; junction bases outside the gene matches: 3.

The rearrangement uses TRBV18 and TRBJ2-5; unclear D gene. V was pared by 4 bases and J by 5 bases, with 8 bases between. CDR1 and CDR2 (germline): KGHSH, LQKENI. This CDR3 spans 12 amino acids. This CDR3 reads CASSLTRETQYF. DNA of the CDR3: TGTGCCAGCTCACTAACCCGGGAGACCCAGTACTTC.

J is TRBJ2-5 and V is TRBV4-1; D call uncertain. The CDR3 length is 15 residues. Trimming left V 4 bases short and J 4 bases short, with 16 bases between. Germline-derived CDR1 and CDR2 are MGHRA and YSYEKL. The CDR3 spells CASSPSGLMGETQYF. The DNA of the CDR3 is TGCGCCAGCAGCCCTTCGGGCCTCATGGGAGAGACCCAGTACTTC.

This chain links TRBV19 with TRBJ2-7, with 8 bases aligning to TRBD2. Germline V gene sequence: CDR1 LNHDA, CDR2 SQIVND (reference sequence). The ends lost 3 bases at V and 4 bases at J; junction bases unmatched: 8. There are 15 residues in the CDR3. CDR3 residues: CASSMSGTSGYEQYF. The CDR3 DNA sequence: TGTGCCAGTAGTATGTCCGGGACTAGTGGGTACGAGCAGTACTTC.

This clonotype has a single count. The chain uses TRBV18 and TRBJ1-6; no firm D call. CDR3 length equals 13 residues. Germline CDR1 reads KGHSH; CDR2 reads LQKENI. V was trimmed by 3 bases and J by 5 bases, leaving 5 bases between them. CDR3 nucleotide sequence: TGTGCCAGCTCACCCAGAGATAATTCACCCCTCCACTTT. This sequence encodes CASSPRDNSPLHF.

This clonotype occurred a few times. The V gene is TRBV12-3 or TRBV12-4, the J gene TRBJ2-5; a possible D gene is TRBD2 (5 bases). V was shortened by 0 bases and J by 5 bases, with 7 bases between the two germline ends. The CDR3 is 13 residues long. DNA for the CDR3: TGTGCCAGCAGTTTAGCCGGGATGGAGACCCAGTACTTC. Its protein is CASSLAGMETQYF.

The rearrangement joins TRBV5-4 to TRBJ2-7, with TRBD1 matching over 7 bases. Germline V CDR1 and CDR2: SGHNT, YYREEE (reference sequence). Unmatched junction bases numbered 14, after V lost 4 bases and J lost 7 bases. The CDR3 loop spans 15 amino acids. CDR3: CASSQDRVPQREQYF. The CDR3 DNA sequence: TGTGCCAGCAGCCAAGACAGGGTGCCCCAACGGGAGCAGTACTTC.

V and J are TRBV21-1 and TRBJ2-5. TRBV21-1 is reported as a pseudogene. This CDR3 contains 13 residues. CDR3 DNA: TGTGCCAGCAAAGGGTCACGGCAAGAGACCCAGTACTTC. This sequence encodes CASKGSRQETQYF.

This chain links TRBV13 with TRBJ1-1; D is perhaps TRBD1 (5 bases). The CDR3 covers 14 residues. CDR1 and CDR2 (germline): PRHDT, FYEKMQ (reference sequence). Trimming stripped 5 bases from V and 6 bases from J, with 16 bases between. CDR3 sequence: CASSPSAREAEAFF. In DNA, the CDR3 is TGTGCCAGCAGCCCGTCGGCCAGGGAAGCTGAAGCTTTCTTT.

CDR3 protein: CASSSMTDTQYF. The CDR3 DNA sequence: TGCGCCAGCAGCTCGATGACAGATACGCAGTATTTT. The chain is built from TRBV5-1 and TRBJ2-3; no definite D call. The CDR3 is made up of 12 amino acids. The V end was cut by 3 bases, the J end by 3 bases, with 5 bases between. Per the germline V gene, CDR1 is SGHRS and CDR2 is YFSETQ. The full variable domain, completed using reference TRBV5-1 and TRBJ2-3, is KAGVTQTPRYLIKTRGQQVTLSCSPISGHRSVSWYQQTPGQGLQFLFEYFSETQRNKGNFPGRFSGRQFSNSRSEMNVSTLELGDSALYLCASSSMTDTQYFGPGTRLTVL.

The rearrangement links TRBV20-1 to TRBJ2-2; perhaps TRBD1 as D (6 bases). The CDR3 runs 14 residues. Germline V gene sequence: CDR1 DFQATT, CDR2 SNEGSKA (reference sequence). V was pared by 3 bases and J by 5 bases, with 13 bases between. The CDR3 DNA reads as TGCAGTGCTAGTGCGTGGGGGCGGACCGGGGAGCTGTTTTTT. Protein: CSASAWGRTGELFF.